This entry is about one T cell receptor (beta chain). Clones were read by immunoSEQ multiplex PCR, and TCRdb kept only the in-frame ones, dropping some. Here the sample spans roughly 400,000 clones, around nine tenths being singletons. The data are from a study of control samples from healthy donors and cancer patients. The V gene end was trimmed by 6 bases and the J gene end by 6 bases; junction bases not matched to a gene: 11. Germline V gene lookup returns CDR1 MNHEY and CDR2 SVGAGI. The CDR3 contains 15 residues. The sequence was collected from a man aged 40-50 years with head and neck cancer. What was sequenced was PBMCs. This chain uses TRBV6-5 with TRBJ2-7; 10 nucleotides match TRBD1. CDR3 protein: CASRPEDRGVPEQYF. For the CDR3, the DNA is TGTGCCAGCAGACCCGAGGACAGGGGGGTCCCCGAGCAGTACTTC.